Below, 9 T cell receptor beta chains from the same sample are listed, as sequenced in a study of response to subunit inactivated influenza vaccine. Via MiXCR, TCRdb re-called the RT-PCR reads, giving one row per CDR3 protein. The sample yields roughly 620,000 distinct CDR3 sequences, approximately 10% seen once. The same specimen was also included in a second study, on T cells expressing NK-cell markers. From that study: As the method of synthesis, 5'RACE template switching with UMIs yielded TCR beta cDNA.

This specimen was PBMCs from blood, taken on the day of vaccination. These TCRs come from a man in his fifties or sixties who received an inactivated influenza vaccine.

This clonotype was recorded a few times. The CDR3 loop is CASRGSGTQETQYF. DNA for the CDR3: TGTGCCAGCAGAGGTAGCGGGACCCAAGAGACCCAGTACTTC. This chain links TRBV5-6 with TRBJ2-5; 8 positions agree with TRBD2. The V gene's germline CDR1 is SGHDT and CDR2 YYEEEE. V gave up 5 bases and J gave up 1 base; unmatched junction bases: 4. There are 14 residues in the CDR3.

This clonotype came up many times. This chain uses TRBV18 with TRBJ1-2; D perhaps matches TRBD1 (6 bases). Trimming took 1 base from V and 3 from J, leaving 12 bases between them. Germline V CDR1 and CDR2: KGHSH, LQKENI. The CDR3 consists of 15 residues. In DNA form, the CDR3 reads TGTGCCAGCTCACCACGGATAGGGGGTGACTATGGCTACACCTTC. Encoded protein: CASSPRIGGDYGYTF. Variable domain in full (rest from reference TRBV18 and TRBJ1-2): NAGVMQNPRHLVRRRGQEARLRCSPMKGHSHVYWYRQLPEEGLKFMVYLQKENIIDESGMPKERFSAEFPKEGPSILRIQQVVRGDSAAYFCASSPRIGGDYGYTFGSGTRLTVV.

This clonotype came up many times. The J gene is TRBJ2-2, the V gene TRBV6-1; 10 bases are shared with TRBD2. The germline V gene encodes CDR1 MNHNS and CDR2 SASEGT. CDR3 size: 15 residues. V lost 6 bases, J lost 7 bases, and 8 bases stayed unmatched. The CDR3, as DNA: TGTGCCAGCAGGACCCTAGCGGGGGTCATCGGGGAGCTGTTTTTT. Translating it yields CASRTLAGVIGELFF.

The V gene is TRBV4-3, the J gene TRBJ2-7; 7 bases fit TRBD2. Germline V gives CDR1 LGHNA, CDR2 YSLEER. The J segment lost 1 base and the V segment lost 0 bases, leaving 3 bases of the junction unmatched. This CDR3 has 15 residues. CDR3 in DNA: TGCGCCAGCAGCCAAGAGGCTAGCGGATCCTACGAGCAGTACTTC. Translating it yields CASSQEASGSYEQYF.

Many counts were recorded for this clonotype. Here the CDR3 reads CASSLRQGPDTQYF. The CDR3 DNA reads as TGCGCCAGCAGCTTGAGACAGGGACCAGATACGCAGTATTTT. V is TRBV5-1 and J is TRBJ2-3, with TRBD1 identical over 7 bases. Germline loops: CDR1 SGHRS, CDR2 YFSETQ. The junction had 3 bases not matched to a gene; V was cut back by 1 base and J by 4 bases. The CDR3 has 14 residues.

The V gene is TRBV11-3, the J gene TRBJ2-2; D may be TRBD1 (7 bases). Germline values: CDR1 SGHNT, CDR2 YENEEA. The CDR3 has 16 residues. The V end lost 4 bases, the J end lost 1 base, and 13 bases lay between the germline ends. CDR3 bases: TGTGCCAGCAGCTCCGCAGGGGGGAGGAACACCGGGGAGCTGTTTTTT. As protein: CASSSAGGRNTGELFF.

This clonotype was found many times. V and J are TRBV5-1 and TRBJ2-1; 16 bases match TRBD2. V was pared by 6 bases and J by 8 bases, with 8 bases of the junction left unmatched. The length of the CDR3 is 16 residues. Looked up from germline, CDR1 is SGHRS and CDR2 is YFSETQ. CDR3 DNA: TGCGCCAGCAATCCACTGGGACTAGCGGGAGGGGATGAGCAGTTCTTC. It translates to CASNPLGLAGGDEQFF.

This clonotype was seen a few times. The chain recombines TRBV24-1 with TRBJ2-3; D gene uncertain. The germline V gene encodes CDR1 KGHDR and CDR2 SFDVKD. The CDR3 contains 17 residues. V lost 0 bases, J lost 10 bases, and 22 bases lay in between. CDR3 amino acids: CATSDLGETGTLAAQYF. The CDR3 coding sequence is TGTGCCACCAGTGATTTGGGCGAGACTGGAACCCTTGCCGCGCAGTATTTT.

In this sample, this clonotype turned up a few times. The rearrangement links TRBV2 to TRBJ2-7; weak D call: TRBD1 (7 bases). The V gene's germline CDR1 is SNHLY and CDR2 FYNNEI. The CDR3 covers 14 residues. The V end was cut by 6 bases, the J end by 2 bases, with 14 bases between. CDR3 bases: TGTGCCAGCAGACGCCAGGGGGGTCCCTACGAGCAGTACTTC. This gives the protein CASRRQGGPYEQYF.